This T cell receptor beta chain was retrieved from a study of T cells in Graves' hyperthyroidism and ophthalmopathy. Overall study findings and caveats: A model using 13 V-J features told ophthalmopathy apart from stable hyperthyroidism.

Ten or more counts support this clonotype. Its antigen is not identified. RNA transcripts provided the source from which TCR beta CDR3 regions were amplified. Researchers ran a first-round RT-PCR on the TCR CDR3 using the HTBI primer set. TCRdb re-called the multiplex PCR reads with MiXCR, one entry per CDR3 protein. In the table there are some 560,000 distinct CDR3 sequences, 12% to 15% of which are singletons. Cells are PBMCs isolated from about 10 ml of fresh blood. V lost 0 bases, J lost 1 base, and 12 bases lay in between. The CDR3 covers 16 residues. Germline-derived CDR1 and CDR2 are DFQATT and SNEGSKA (reference sequence).

The chain employs TRBV20-1 and TRBJ2-2, with a weak D call TRBD1 (6 bases). This TCR was recovered from a woman between 40 and 50 years old with Graves' hyperthyroidism. Sequenced input: blood. CDR3 coding DNA: TGCAGTGCTAGAGAAGACGGGACACGGAACACCGGGGAGCTGTTTTTT. Protein sequence: CSAREDGTRNTGELFF.